This TCR beta chain is from a study of early T cells in non-severe SARS-CoV-2 infection. Study information: Chains stayed unpaired after sequencing of bulk RNA from unsorted whole blood.

This CDR3 is built from 13 residues. Deletions cut 7 bases from V and 8 bases from J, with 15 bases between. The V gene's germline CDR1 is SGHTA and CDR2 FQGNSA. Concerning this clonotype itself: Antigen unknown.

Study-level points and caveats: VDJdb matches were skewed toward anti-spike CD8 T cell responses.

Attachment of unique molecular identifiers was made to individual cDNA molecules. One entry per CDR3 protein results from TCRdb running MiXCR on the 5' RACE reads. The data contain some 59,000 distinct CDR3 sequences, about 10% of them singletons. The rearrangement joins TRBV7-2 to TRBJ2-1; possibly TRBD2 for D (5 bases). The sequenced sample was whole blood. This TCR derives from an adult who was a healthcare worker with PCR-confirmed SARS-CoV-2 infection or an uninfected control (not recorded which). In nucleotides, the CDR3 is TGTGCCAGCACCGCCTCCCGGGAAGATGAGCAGTTCTTC. It encodes CASTASREDEQFF.